This T cell receptor (beta chain) was recovered during a study of blood T cell repertoires in COVID-19. V gave up 3 bases and J gave up 0 bases, with 6 bases separating them. This CDR3 contains 13 residues. Per the germline V gene, CDR1 is ENHRY and CDR2 is SYGVKD. The table came from immunoSEQ multiplex PCR; TCRdb's copy has only in-frame clones and leaves some out. This sample has about 250,000 clones; about four fifths occur once, and the top ten carry approximately 4.8%. The sequencing sample was made of peripheral blood. The chain couples TRBV10-3 to TRBJ2-7; the D is unclear. This TCR derives from a man aged 50-59 years with active or convalescent COVID-19. The CDR3 loop reads CAISDSPSYEQYF. Written as DNA, the CDR3 is TGTGCCATCAGTGACTCCCCCTCCTACGAGCAGTACTTC.